The 4 T cell receptor beta chains listed next were all sequenced from one sample in a study of early T cells in non-severe SARS-CoV-2 infection. TCRdb independently ran MiXCR on the 5' RACE reads; one entry per CDR3 protein. Among about 80,000 distinct CDR3 sequences listed, over 9.5% were seen once. Sequencing was done on a sample of whole blood. The receptors shown here come from an adult who was a healthcare worker with PCR-confirmed SARS-CoV-2 infection or an uninfected control (not recorded which).

The chain is built from TRBV9 and TRBJ2-1, with D tentatively TRBD1 or TRBD2 (5 bases each). Germline V gene data show CDR1 as SGDLS and CDR2 as YYNGEE. The V end lost 4 bases, the J end lost 2 bases, and 13 bases lay between the germline ends. The length of the CDR3 is 15 residues. The CDR3 loop is CASSPGAPAYNEQFF. For the CDR3, the DNA is TGTGCCAGCAGCCCCGGGGCTCCGGCCTACAATGAGCAGTTCTTC.

In this sample, this clonotype turned up many times. The chain uses TRBV7-2 and TRBJ2-4; 10 bases fit TRBD1. Germline V lookup: CDR1 SGHTA, CDR2 FQGNSA. This CDR3 has 15 residues. Trimming cost V 1 base and J 7 bases; bases outside gene matches: 4. CDR3 sequence reads: CASSLETGGKNIQYF. In DNA form, the CDR3 reads TGTGCCAGCAGCTTAGAGACAGGGGGCAAGAACATTCAGTACTTC. The entire variable domain, with the rest obtained from reference TRBV7-2 and TRBJ2-4, is as follows: GAGVSQSPSNKVTEKGKDVELRCDPISGHTALYWYRQSLGQGLEFLIYFQGNSAPDKSGLPSDRFSAERTGGSVSTLTIQRTQQEDSAVYLCASSLETGGKNIQYFGAGTRLSVL.

This clonotype has at least ten counts. The chain combines TRBV29-1 with TRBJ2-5, with 7 positions matching TRBD1. Looked up from germline, CDR1 is SQVTM and CDR2 is ANQGSEA. The J segment lost 5 bases and the V segment lost 6 bases, leaving 6 bases of the junction unmatched. The CDR3 length is 12 residues. The CDR3 DNA is TGCAGCGTGAACAGGGGCCGCGAGACCCAGTACTTC. This gives the protein CSVNRGRETQYF.

This clonotype appeared many times. The rearrangement links TRBV28 to TRBJ2-7; 8 bases agree with TRBD1. Trimming took 5 bases from V and 6 from J; bases not matched to a gene: 12. CDR3 length equals 15 residues. The germline CDR1 and CDR2 sequences are MDHEN and SYDVKM. CDR3 residues: CASSPPPGQAGEQYF. CDR3 sequence (DNA): TGTGCCAGCAGTCCCCCCCCGGGACAGGCGGGCGAGCAGTACTTC.